Presented here are 27 T cell receptor beta chains from one specimen sequenced in a study of blood T cell repertoires in COVID-19. The table came from immunoSEQ multiplex PCR; TCRdb's copy has only in-frame clones and leaves some out. The sample consists of about 280,000 clones, roughly 89% of them appearing once. The specimen was peripheral blood. The receptors here all came from a young woman with active or convalescent COVID-19.

The J gene is TRBJ2-5, the V gene TRBV5-4; TRBD1 matches 9 bases. This CDR3 has 14 amino acids. CDR1 SGHNT and CDR2 YYREEE come from the germline V gene (reference sequence). Unmatched junction bases numbered 6, after V lost 4 bases and J lost 5 bases. The CDR3: CASSRDRVYETQYF. DNA for the CDR3: TGTGCCAGCAGCCGGGACAGGGTTTATGAGACCCAGTACTTC.

This chain links TRBV27 with TRBJ2-2; a weak D match, TRBD1 (5 bases). This CDR3 spans 15 amino acids. Trimming shortened V by 4 bases and J by 6 bases, and 15 bases separated the two germline ends. The germline V gene encodes CDR1 MNHEY and CDR2 SMNVEV (reference sequence). The CDR3, as DNA: TGTGCCAGCAGTTCTCGGTTAACCAGGGCCGGGGAGCTGTTTTTT. Its protein is CASSSRLTRAGELFF.

V gene TRBV6-2 or TRBV6-3 combines with J gene TRBJ2-5; TRBD2 matches at 7 bases. The V gene end was trimmed by 5 bases and the J gene end by 7 bases; junction bases not matched to a gene: 13. Germline lookup yields CDR1 MNHEY and CDR2 SVGEGT. The CDR3 contains 15 residues. For the CDR3, the DNA is TGTGCCAGCAGTCCCACTGGGGACTACCTGGGGACCCAGTACTTC. Encoded protein: CASSPTGDYLGTQYF.

The rearrangement uses TRBV2 and TRBJ2-3; 7 bases line up with TRBD2. There are 13 residues in the CDR3. V lost 8 bases, J lost 5 bases, and 7 bases stayed unmatched. Looked up from germline, CDR1 is SNHLY and CDR2 is FYNNEI. The CDR3 DNA reads as TGTGCCAGCGAATTGGGCGGGGGAGATACGCAGTATTTT. As protein: CASELGGGDTQYF.

The chain employs TRBV12-5 and TRBJ2-7; TRBD1 agrees at 9 bases. This CDR3 comprises 12 residues. The V segment lost 6 bases and the J segment 6 bases; nucleotides outside the gene matches: 3. CDR1 and CDR2 (germline): LGHNT, FRNRAP. CDR3 in DNA: TGTGCTAGTGGGGACAGGGGCGGCGAGCAGTACTTC. Amino acids: CASGDRGGEQYF.

As to this clone: Other DNA sequences from this sample encode an identical CDR3 as well. This chain links TRBV6-4 with TRBJ1-1, with TRBD1 matching 7 bases. With V trimmed by 6 bases and J by 4 bases, 5 bases remained unmatched. The CDR3 loop spans 13 amino acids. Germline CDR1 reads MRHNA; CDR2 reads SNTAGT. As DNA, the CDR3 is TGTGCCAGCAGCGCCGGACAGGCCACTGAAGCTTTCTTT. Residues: CASSAGQATEAFF.

This clone was recorded a few times. The J gene is TRBJ1-4, the V gene TRBV6-5; 7 bases agree with TRBD1. CDR1 is MNHEY and CDR2 is SVGAGI in the germline V gene. V trimming: 5 bases; J trimming: 8 bases; junction bases outside the gene matches: 11. The CDR3 length is 15 residues. The CDR3: CASSHNQGGREKLFF. The CDR3 region has the DNA TGTGCCAGCAGTCATAACCAGGGGGGACGGGAAAAACTGTTTTTT.

The genes are TRBV6-5 and TRBJ1-5; TRBD1 aligns across 9 bases. There are 14 residues in the CDR3. Germline CDR1 MNHEY, CDR2 SVGAGI. V was clipped by 7 bases and J by 7 bases; unmatched bases: 8. The CDR3 DNA sequence: TGTGCCAGCATGATGCACAGGGGGCAACAGCCCCAGCATTTT. It encodes CASMMHRGQQPQHF.

The V gene is TRBV6-5, the J gene TRBJ1-1, with 9 bases fitting TRBD1. The CDR3 covers 15 residues. CDR1 is MNHEY and CDR2 is SVGAGI in the germline V gene. After removal of 5 bases from V and 10 bases from J, the junction contained 14 bases not matched to a gene. CDR3 coding DNA: TGTGCCAGCAGTCCAGAAGGGACAGGGAAGGTTACAGCTTTCTTT. The encoded protein is CASSPEGTGKVTAFF.

The chain couples TRBV29-1 to TRBJ1-2; TRBD1 matches 9 bases. CDR3 size: 12 residues. CDR1 and CDR2 (germline): SQVTM, ANQGSEA. Unmatched junction bases numbered 2, after V lost 4 bases and J lost 5 bases. The CDR3 DNA reads as TGCAGCGTTGTCGGACAGGGGTATGGCTACACCTTC. Its translation is CSVVGQGYGYTF.

This chain connects TRBV27 to TRBJ2-1; 7 bases are a match to TRBD1. The germline V gene encodes CDR1 MNHEY and CDR2 SMNVEV (reference sequence). This CDR3 is 16 amino acids long. With 5 bases clipped from V and 0 bases from J, the junction kept 7 bases outside the gene matches. The CDR3 DNA reads as TGTGCCAGCAGTCCCCGACAGGGACCCTCCTACAATGAGCAGTTCTTC. Encoded protein: CASSPRQGPSYNEQFF.

V and J are TRBV7-9 and TRBJ2-3, with TRBD2 matching over 7 bases. V lost 8 bases and J lost 3; bases outside the gene matches: 5. CDR3 length: 13 amino acids. The V gene's germline CDR1 is SEHNR and CDR2 FQNEAQ (reference sequence). CDR3 sequence: CASEVGGTDTQYF. Written as DNA, the CDR3 is TGTGCCAGCGAGGTGGGGGGGACAGATACGCAGTATTTT.

This clone was recorded only once. This chain connects TRBV2 to TRBJ1-2; D is possibly TRBD1 (6 bases). This CDR3 comprises 16 residues. The V gene's germline CDR1 is SNHLY and CDR2 FYNNEI. V shed 2 bases and J shed 7 bases, with 20 bases lying between them. CDR3: CASSEYIGQSEGGYTF. The CDR3 DNA reads as TGTGCCAGCAGTGAATATATAGGACAGTCTGAGGGTGGCTACACCTTC.

The genes are TRBV30 and TRBJ1-2; TRBD1 is a possible D gene (6 bases). Trimming stripped 3 bases from V and 5 bases from J, with 10 bases between. This CDR3 region has 12 residues. Germline V gene lookup returns CDR1 GTSNPN and CDR2 SVGIG (reference sequence). CDR3 protein: CAWRGRGYGYTF. CDR3 DNA sequence: TGTGCCTGGAGGGGGAGGGGGTATGGCTACACCTTC.

The chain joins TRBV28 to TRBJ1-2; TRBD1 might be the D (6 bases). This CDR3 has 12 residues. Germline CDR1 is MDHEN and CDR2 is SYDVKM. Trimming cost V 7 bases and J 8 bases, with 14 bases left between them. CDR3 DNA: TGTGCCAGCAACTTCCCTAGGGGGGGCTACACCTTC. This gives the protein CASNFPRGGYTF.

This chain links TRBV18 with TRBJ2-7; 9 positions agree with TRBD2. The CDR3 runs to 14 residues. Germline V gene data show CDR1 as KGHSH and CDR2 as LQKENI. V lost 3 bases, J lost 7 bases, and 7 bases stayed unmatched. The CDR3 reads CASSPDRLAGEQYF. The DNA of the CDR3 is TGTGCCAGCTCACCTGACAGGCTAGCGGGAGAGCAGTACTTC.

The rearrangement joins TRBV12-3 or TRBV12-4 to TRBJ2-7; a weak D match, TRBD1 (6 bases). V was shortened by 1 base and J by 6 bases, with 10 bases between the two germline ends. This CDR3 has 13 residues. The CDR3 loop reads CASSLGRGAEQYF. In nucleotides, the CDR3 is TGTGCCAGCAGTTTAGGCAGGGGTGCCGAGCAGTACTTC.

The rearrangement links TRBV5-1 to TRBJ1-4; no clear D. Germline V gene sequence: CDR1 SGHRS, CDR2 YFSETQ. V shed 4 bases and J shed 12 bases, with 16 bases lying between them. The CDR3 loop spans 13 amino acids. The CDR3 loop is CASSPTMGGELFF. CDR3 in DNA: TGCGCCAGCAGCCCTACTATGGGAGGAGAACTGTTTTTT.

V is TRBV6-2 or TRBV6-3 and J is TRBJ1-5; D gene uncertain. The germline V and J ends were trimmed by 2 bases and 1 base, with 12 bases remaining between them. The CDR3 loop spans 16 amino acids. Germline CDR1 reads MNHEY; CDR2 reads SVGEGT. The chain's CDR3 is CASSYRGITSNQPQHF. The CDR3 nucleotides read TGTGCCAGCAGTTACCGAGGGATCACGAGCAATCAGCCCCAGCATTTT.

Of note for this clone: Other DNA sequences in the sample encode the same CDR3. The chain is built from TRBV30 and TRBJ1-1; no clear D gene. This CDR3 has 13 residues. Looked up from germline, CDR1 is GTSNPN and CDR2 is SVGIG (reference sequence). The V gene lost 0 bases and the J gene lost 2 bases, with 7 bases spanning the gap. In nucleotides, the CDR3 is TGTGCCTGGAGTGTTTCGCTAAACACTGAAGCTTTCTTT. It is translated as CAWSVSLNTEAFF.

This rearrangement joins TRBV7-9 to TRBJ1-4; possibly TRBD1 for D (6 bases). The CDR3 consists of 17 residues. Germline V CDR1 and CDR2: SEHNR, FQNEAQ (reference sequence). V lost 5 bases, J lost 6 bases, and 22 bases lay in between. The CDR3 spells CASSPSRDTSVDEKLFF. In DNA, the CDR3 is TGTGCCAGCAGCCCGTCCCGGGACACGTCTGTTGATGAAAAACTGTTTTTT.

This clone was seen a single time. The chain employs TRBV18 and TRBJ2-3, with D possibly being TRBD2 (7 bases). The CDR3 loop spans 15 amino acids. V shed 4 bases and J shed 4 bases, with 15 bases lying between them. CDR1 and CDR2 from the germline V gene are KGHSH and LQKENI. In DNA, the CDR3 is TGTGCCAGCTCACAAACCGCGGGGGCGGCAGATACGCAGTATTTT. Encoded protein: CASSQTAGAADTQYF.

This rearrangement joins TRBV18 to TRBJ2-6; 7 nucleotides line up with TRBD2. Germline CDR1 KGHSH, CDR2 LQKENI. Germline trimming cut 3 bases from V and 1 base from J; bases unmatched to any gene: 21. The CDR3 is 22 amino acids. The CDR3 sequence is CASSPAPGAGDLRRSGANVLTF. The DNA for the CDR3 is TGTGCCAGCTCACCGGCACCTGGGGCGGGGGACCTCCGTCGGTCTGGGGCCAACGTCCTGACTTTC.

The chain carries TRBV5-3 and TRBJ1-4; 11 bases fit TRBD1. TRBV5-3 falls under the ORF class, with uncertain function. V dropped 3 bases and J dropped 4; count of bases not matched to a gene: 5. The CDR3 sequence is 16 residues long. CDR3 in DNA: TGTGCCAGAAGCTGGGAGGGGACAGGGGGTAATGAAAAACTGTTTTTT. This translates into CARSWEGTGGNEKLFF.

The gene calls are TRBV19 and TRBJ1-4, with TRBD1 identical over 10 bases. V dropped 6 bases and J dropped 6; count of bases not matched to a gene: 4. CDR1 is LNHDA and CDR2 is SQIVND in the germline V gene (reference sequence). This CDR3 spans 14 amino acids. Written as DNA, the CDR3 is TGTGCCAGTAGCCGGGACAGGGGATATGAAAAACTGTTTTTT. Translated, it gives CASSRDRGYEKLFF.

The chain couples TRBV27 to TRBJ2-1; no clear D. The CDR3 covers 17 residues. Per germline, CDR1 MNHEY and CDR2 SMNVEV (reference sequence). The ends were cut back, 2 bases at V and 0 bases at J, with 14 bases in the middle. Here the CDR3 reads CASSLREQYDSYNEQFF. CDR3 DNA sequence: TGTGCCAGCAGTTTAAGAGAACAGTATGACTCCTACAATGAGCAGTTCTTC.

This sequence joins TRBV5-4 and TRBJ1-2; 9 bases are a match to TRBD1. This CDR3 is built from 14 residues. The germline CDR1 and CDR2 sequences are SGHNT and YYREEE (reference sequence). Trimming removed 3 bases from V and 8 bases from J; junction bases left unmatched: 8. The DNA for the CDR3 is TGTGCCAGCAGCTCGGGACAGGGAATAGAAGGCTACACCTTC. Residues: CASSSGQGIEGYTF.